This is a list of T cell receptor beta chains from one sample in a study of cytomegalovirus exposure and HLA in healthy donors. Clones were read by immunoSEQ multiplex PCR, and TCRdb kept only the in-frame ones, dropping some. This repertoire comprises 70,000 to 85,000 clones; its ten largest clones make up around 7%. Sequences were obtained from PBMCs. These receptors originate from a female donor in good health and CMV-seropositive. CDR3s include the opening cysteine and the closing phenylalanine or tryptophan. A D gene is named only where the DNA matches it firmly.

v_gene	d_gene	j_gene	CDR3aa	CDR3nt
TRBV25-1	TRBD2	TRBJ2-3	CASSEGGRALGDTQYF	TGTGCCAGCTCCGAGGGCGGGAGGGCCCTGGGAGATACGCAGTATTTT
TRBV6-5	NA	TRBJ1-2	CASSYSTEYGYTF	TGTGCCAGCAGTTACTCGACAGAATATGGCTACACCTTC
TRBV27	NA	TRBJ2-3	CASSLTPLAADTQYF	TGTGCCAGCAGTTTAACCCCCCTAGCCGCAGATACGCAGTATTTT
TRBV7-9	NA	TRBJ2-3	CASSFSETEPEDTDTQYF	TGTGCCAGCAGCTTCAGCGAGACAGAGCCTGAGGACACAGATACGCAGTATTTT
TRBV5-6	NA	TRBJ1-5	CASSLGGGESNQPQHF	TGTGCCAGCAGCTTGGGTGGAGGTGAAAGCAATCAGCCCCAGCATTTT
TRBV6-5	NA	TRBJ1-2	CASSPAPPSNYGYTF	TGTGCCAGCTCCCCCGCGCCTCCCTCTAACTATGGCTACACCTTC
TRBV29-1	NA	TRBJ1-1	CSVEPRGTEAFF	TGCAGCGTTGAACCAAGGGGCACTGAAGCTTTCTTT
TRBV27	NA	TRBJ1-2	CASSFRGTGYTF	TGTGCCAGCAGTTTTCGGGGGACGGGCTACACCTTC
TRBV9	TRBD1	TRBJ1-2	CASSEEVTGGDYGYTF	TGTGCCAGCAGCGAGGAGGTGACAGGGGGCGACTATGGCTACACCTTC
TRBV5-6	NA	TRBJ2-3	CASSLFTGNTDTQYF	TGTGCCAGCAGCTTATTTACAGGAAACACAGATACGCAGTATTTT
TRBV6-5	TRBD1	TRBJ1-1	CASSYGRDRGTEAFF	TGTGCCAGCAGTTACGGAAGGGACAGGGGGACTGAAGCTTTCTTT
TRBV5-1	TRBD2	TRBJ2-3	CASSSSGGSTDTQYF	TGCGCCAGCAGCTCCAGCGGGGGTAGCACAGATACGCAGTATTTT
TRBV18	NA	TRBJ1-4	CASSGPARGTNEKLFF	TGTGCCAGCTCAGGTCCTGCCAGGGGTACTAATGAAAAACTGTTTTTT
TRBV11-2	NA	TRBJ2-1	CASSLEATRAYNEQFF	TGTGCCAGCAGCTTAGAAGCGACTAGGGCCTACAATGAGCAGTTCTTC
TRBV18	NA	TRBJ1-5	CTSSRGTADQPQHF	TGTACCAGCTCACGCGGGACTGCAGATCAGCCCCAGCATTTT
TRBV4-3	TRBD1	TRBJ1-2	CASSPVGRGPGYTF	TGCGCCAGCAGCCCAGTGGGCAGGGGGCCTGGCTACACCTTC
TRBV4-3	NA	TRBJ1-1	CASSQGQNTEAFF	TGCGCCAGCAGCCAAGGGCAAAACACTGAAGCTTTCTTT
TRBV7-2	NA	TRBJ1-2	CASSLGLGAYGYTF	TGTGCCAGCAGCTTAGGTCTGGGAGCCTATGGCTACACCTTC
TRBV4-1	TRBD1	TRBJ1-1	CASSQDDRVRTEAFF	TGCGCCAGCAGCCAAGATGACAGGGTGAGAACTGAAGCTTTCTTT
TRBV5-5	NA	TRBJ2-7	CASSLVQVNHEQYF	TGTGCCAGCAGCTTGGTGCAGGTTAACCACGAGCAGTACTTC
TRBV4-3	TRBD2	TRBJ2-7	CASSQTSGGSSSYEQYF	TGCGCCAGCAGCCAAACTAGCGGGGGGTCTTCCTCCTACGAGCAGTACTTC
TRBV18	TRBD2	TRBJ2-7	CASSSSQTSGYEQYF	TGTGCCAGCTCATCGAGTCAGACTAGCGGCTACGAGCAGTACTTC
TRBV21-1	NA	TRBJ1-1	CASSPRAEAFF	TGTGCCAGCAGCCCCCGGGCTGAAGCTTTCTTT
TRBV18	TRBD2	TRBJ2-3	CASSPGTRLGTDTQYF	TGTGCCAGCTCACCCGGGACTAGACTGGGTACAGATACGCAGTATTTT
TRBV27	TRBD1	TRBJ2-5	CASSFGTGGGETQYF	TGTGCCAGCAGTTTCGGTACAGGGGGCGGTGAGACCCAGTACTTC
TRBV4-3	NA	TRBJ2-2	CASSQGAYGSANTGELFF	TGCGCCAGCAGCCAAGGTGCTTACGGGTCGGCGAACACCGGGGAGCTGTTTTTT
TRBV6-5	NA	TRBJ2-7	CASRDSIYEQYF	TGTGCCAGCAGGGACTCGATCTACGAGCAGTACTTC
TRBV28	NA	TRBJ2-1	CASSVASESYNEQFF	TGTGCCAGCAGTGTCGCTAGCGAATCCTACAATGAGCAGTTCTTC
TRBV19	TRBD2	TRBJ2-6	CASKAYGTRLSGANVLTF	TGTGCCAGTAAGGCGTACGGGACTAGACTCTCTGGGGCCAACGTCCTGACTTTC
TRBV19	TRBD2	TRBJ2-1	CASSILAGGDEQFF	TGTGCCAGTAGTATCCTAGCGGGCGGGGATGAGCAGTTCTTC
TRBV5-1	TRBD1	TRBJ2-1	CASSARPDRGGNEQFF	TGCGCCAGCAGCGCGCGACCGGACAGGGGGGGCAATGAGCAGTTCTTC
TRBV7-8	NA	TRBJ2-5	CASSLARTSQTQYF	TGTGCCAGCAGCTTGGCACGGACATCTCAGACCCAGTACTTC
TRBV19	TRBD2	TRBJ2-7	CASSISTSGRMREQYF	TGTGCCAGTAGTATTTCGACTAGCGGGAGGATGCGAGAGCAGTACTTC
TRBV30	NA	TRBJ2-7	CAWSNLRDIAGLYEQYF	TGTGCCTGGAGTAACCTAAGAGACATCGCGGGCCTCTACGAGCAGTACTTC
TRBV6-5	NA	TRBJ1-4	CASSYSSGALGEKLFF	TGTGCCAGCAGTTACTCGTCAGGGGCTCTTGGTGAAAAACTGTTTTTT
TRBV28	NA	TRBJ2-2	CASSLISTGELFF	TGTGCCAGCAGTTTAATCAGTACCGGGGAGCTGTTTTTT
TRBV7-2	TRBD2	TRBJ2-3	CASSMPGTTTDTQYF	TGTGCCAGCAGCATGCCTGGGACTACCACAGATACGCAGTATTTT
TRBV6-5	NA	TRBJ1-2	CASSDPGIGYTF	TGTGCCAGCAGTGATCCGGGGATTGGCTACACCTTC
TRBV19	TRBD1	TRBJ1-4	CASSAQGSNEKLFF	TGTGCCAGTAGTGCACAGGGGTCTAATGAAAAACTGTTTTTT
TRBV9	TRBD2	TRBJ2-5	CASSVGPPGLQETQYF	TGTGCCAGCAGCGTAGGCCCCCCGGGACTACAAGAGACCCAGTACTTC
TRBV5-1	TRBD1	TRBJ1-1	CASSLTGQGSTEAFF	TGCGCCAGCAGCTTGACCGGACAGGGAAGCACTGAAGCTTTCTTT
TRBV4-3	TRBD1	TRBJ2-7	CASSRGQGSYEQYF	TGCGCCAGCAGCCGGGGACAGGGATCCTACGAGCAGTACTTC
TRBV5-6	NA	TRBJ2-2	CASSLAQGNTGELFF	TGTGCCAGCAGCTTGGCCCAGGGGAACACCGGGGAGCTGTTTTTT
TRBV5-1	NA	TRBJ1-3	CASSSDSGNTIYF	TGCGCCAGCAGTAGTGACTCTGGAAACACCATATATTTT
TRBV15	TRBD1	TRBJ1-5	CATSRVAFTTGGSNQPQHF	TGTGCCACCAGCAGAGTGGCTTTCACGACAGGGGGAAGCAATCAGCCCCAGCATTTT
TRBV9	NA	TRBJ2-1	CASSRTGTPNEQFF	TGTGCCAGCAGTCGAACCGGGACTCCGAATGAGCAGTTCTTC